A single sample is the source of the 5 T cell receptor beta chains below, sequenced in a study of T cell clones after liver transplantation. Some clones are missing from TCRdb's copy, which holds only in-frame ones; the method was immunoSEQ multiplex PCR. The sample holds roughly 100,000 clones, roughly four fifths seen once. The sample consisted of CD4+ T cells from blood, taken before liver transplant. The receptors derive from a human donor who received a liver transplant.

This rearrangement joins TRBV27 to TRBJ1-2, with TRBD1 matching 7 bases. Unmatched junction bases numbered 11, after V lost 0 bases and J lost 4 bases. The CDR3 is 17 residues long. The germline V gene encodes CDR1 MNHEY and CDR2 SMNVEV (reference sequence). The CDR3 DNA reads TGTGCCAGCAGTTTATCGAAAATGAGGGGGCGAAGCTATGGCTACACCTTC. This sequence encodes CASSLSKMRGRSYGYTF.

This chain connects TRBV7-3 to TRBJ1-2; 7 bases map to TRBD1. V shed 5 bases, J shed 12 bases, and the junction held 6 bases outside the gene matches. Looked up from germline, CDR1 is SGHTA and CDR2 is FQGTGA. The CDR3 consists of 11 residues. This chain's CDR3 is CASSQDREHTF. CDR3 DNA sequence: TGTGCCAGCAGCCAAGACAGGGAGCACACCTTC.

Worth noting for this clone: A read error may produce the germline difference seen at one junction end. The chain uses TRBV5-1 and TRBJ2-2, with 9 bases fitting TRBD1. This CDR3 region has 16 residues. Germline V gives CDR1 SGHRS, CDR2 YFSETQ. CDR3 nucleotides: TGCGCCAGCTCCGCCGGGGACAGGGCGAAGACCGGGGAGCTGTTTTTT. It translates to CASSAGDRAKTGELFF.

The chain links TRBV6-5 to TRBJ2-1; D may be TRBD2 (6 bases). The CDR3 loop spans 16 amino acids. The germline V gene has CDR1 MNHEY and CDR2 SVGAGI. With 1 base removed from V and 7 bases from J, the gap between germline ends came to 17 bases. For the CDR3, the DNA is TGTGCCAGCAGTTACTTCGCGGGAACGGACGGTAATGAGCAGTTCTTC. Amino acids: CASSYFAGTDGNEQFF.

This clone has only one observation. The chain is built from TRBV5-1 and TRBJ1-2, with TRBD1 identical over 8 bases. Unmatched junction bases numbered 18, after V lost 2 bases and J lost 6 bases. Germline CDR1 and CDR2: SGHRS and YFSETQ. The CDR3 loop spans 18 amino acids. The CDR3 reads CASSFGTQGARVVDGYTF. CDR3 coding DNA: TGCGCCAGCAGCTTCGGGACCCAGGGGGCGCGAGTAGTGGATGGCTACACCTTC. The complete variable domain, with remaining parts taken from reference TRBV5-1 and TRBJ1-2, reads KAGVTQTPRYLIKTRGQQVTLSCSPISGHRSVSWYQQTPGQGLQFLFEYFSETQRNKGNFPGRFSGRQFSNSRSEMNVSTLELGDSALYLCASSFGTQGARVVDGYTFGSGTRLTVV.